These 26 T cell receptor beta chains originate from one sample sequenced in a study of blood T cell repertoires in COVID-19. TCRdb's copy holds only in-frame clones and misses some; the assay was immunoSEQ multiplex PCR. This repertoire shows 250,000 to 300,000 clones, around 90% found once; its top ten account for approximately 1%. The sequenced sample consisted of PBMCs or T cells enriched from blood (not recorded which). The receptors derive from a woman in her twenties or thirties who had recovered from COVID-19.

As to this clone: This sample also contains other DNA sequences that code for the same CDR3. This chain joins TRBV5-1 and TRBJ2-5, with D perhaps matching TRBD2 (5 bases). CDR1 and CDR2 from the germline V gene are SGHRS and YFSETQ. The length of the CDR3 is 13 residues. V gave up 0 bases and J gave up 5 bases, with 8 bases separating them. The CDR3 nucleotides are TGCGCCAGCAGCTTGGGGGGAGAGGAGACCCAGTACTTC. Its protein product is CASSLGGEETQYF. The full variable domain, completed using reference TRBV5-1 and TRBJ2-5, is KAGVTQTPRYLIKTRGQQVTLSCSPISGHRSVSWYQQTPGQGLQFLFEYFSETQRNKGNFPGRFSGRQFSNSRSEMNVSTLELGDSALYLCASSLGGEETQYFGPGTRLLVL.

This clone turned up a few times. CDR3: CASSQEGQGALPFYGYTF. CDR3 bases: TGCGCCAGCAGCCAAGAGGGACAGGGGGCGCTCCCCTTTTATGGCTACACCTTC. The chain combines TRBV4-1 with TRBJ1-2, with 12 bases aligning to TRBD1. With 0 bases clipped from V and 5 bases from J, the junction kept 10 bases outside the gene matches. The V gene's germline CDR1 is MGHRA and CDR2 YSYEKL. This CDR3 is 18 amino acids long.

CDR3 amino acids: CASSLMTATDTQYF. In nucleotides, the CDR3 is TGTGCCAGCAGCTTAATGACAGCCACAGATACGCAGTATTTT. V is TRBV11-3 and J is TRBJ2-3, with D possibly TRBD1 on 5 matching bases. The V gene lost 2 bases and the J gene lost 2 bases, with 8 bases spanning the gap. Germline CDR1 reads SGHNT; CDR2 reads YENEEA. The length of the CDR3 is 14 residues.

The CDR3 DNA follows: TGTGCCAGCAGTCTTCCGCCCGGGACAGGTTACTACAATGAGCAGTTCTTC. It codes for CASSLPPGTGYYNEQFF. The V and J genes are TRBV27 and TRBJ2-1; 8 nucleotides agree with TRBD1. Germline V gives CDR1 MNHEY, CDR2 SMNVEV (reference sequence). V lost 5 bases and J lost 3; bases outside the gene matches: 12. This CDR3 is 17 amino acids long.

This chain uses TRBV25-1 with TRBJ1-1; 7 bases fit TRBD1. This CDR3 has 12 amino acids. Trimming removed 6 bases from V and 8 bases from J; junction bases left unmatched: 6. From germline, CDR1 is MGHDK and CDR2 SYGVNS. CDR3 amino acids: CASSRDSPEAFF. The CDR3 nucleotides are TGTGCCAGCAGCCGGGACAGCCCCGAAGCTTTCTTT.

The chain is built from TRBV5-6 and TRBJ2-7, with D maybe TRBD2 (6 bases). Germline V gene data show CDR1 as SGHDT and CDR2 as YYEEEE. The CDR3 has 16 amino acids. The V and J ends lost 0 bases and 6 bases respectively, with 19 bases between them. CDR3 amino acids: CASSLGVGTPRGEQYF. The CDR3 nucleotides are TGTGCCAGCAGCTTGGGGGTAGGGACTCCTAGGGGCGAGCAGTACTTC.

A single count supports this clone. The genes are TRBV10-3 and TRBJ2-7; 9 bases align to TRBD1. This CDR3 is built from 14 residues. Unmatched junction bases numbered 8, after V lost 6 bases and J lost 5 bases. Germline assignment: CDR1 ENHRY and CDR2 SYGVKD. The CDR3 loop reads CAIRTGTGFDEQYF. The DNA for the CDR3 is TGTGCCATCAGGACCGGGACAGGGTTTGACGAGCAGTACTTC.

The J gene is TRBJ2-5, the V gene TRBV7-9; 10 bases are shared with TRBD1. The ends lost 8 bases at V and 2 bases at J; junction bases unmatched: 5. CDR1 is SEHNR, CDR2 FQNEAQ, per germline (reference sequence). The CDR3 consists of 14 residues. The CDR3 nucleotides read TGTGCCAGCGCTGGGGACAGGGGACAAGAGACCCAGTACTTC. This encodes CASAGDRGQETQYF. Filled out from reference TRBV7-9 and TRBJ2-5, the complete variable domain reads DTGVSQNPRHKITKRGQNVTFRCDPISEHNRLYWYRQTLGQGPEFLTYFQNEAQLEKSRLLSDRFSAERPKGSFSTLEIQRTEQGDSAMYLCASAGDRGQETQYFGPGTRLLVL.

V and J are TRBV28 and TRBJ2-2; 8 bases are shared with TRBD2. The CDR3 contains 15 residues. Trimming cost V 6 bases and J 6 bases; bases outside gene matches: 9. The germline CDR1 and CDR2 sequences are MDHEN and SYDVKM. For the CDR3, the DNA is TGTGCCAGCAGCCGCTCGGGACTAGTCTCCGGGGAGCTGTTTTTT. Residues: CASSRSGLVSGELFF.

The CDR3 sequence is CASSLAGTGGYTF. The DNA of the CDR3 is TGTGCCAGCAGCTTGGCCGGGACAGGGGGCTACACCTTC. This chain uses TRBV5-4 with TRBJ1-2, with 9 bases identical to TRBD1. The ends lost 0 bases at V and 8 bases at J; junction bases unmatched: 2. From germline, CDR1 is SGHNT and CDR2 YYREEE (reference sequence). The CDR3 is 13 amino acids.

This chain connects TRBV5-1 to TRBJ1-4; D call uncertain. CDR3 size: 14 residues. The V gene lost 5 bases and the J gene lost 0 bases, with 8 bases spanning the gap. Germline V gene lookup returns CDR1 SGHRS and CDR2 YFSETQ. The CDR3 DNA follows: TGCGCCAGCAGAAGGGAGGCAACTAATGAAAAACTGTTTTTT. The encoded protein is CASRREATNEKLFF.

The rearrangement uses TRBV6-1 and TRBJ1-3; D is unresolved. CDR1 is MNHNS and CDR2 is SASEGT in the germline V gene. The V gene lost 3 bases and the J gene lost 1 base, with 10 bases spanning the gap. The CDR3 runs to 15 residues. The CDR3 DNA is TGTGCCAGCAGTGAGAACACGAATTCTGGAAACACCATATATTTT. Protein: CASSENTNSGNTIYF.

The rearrangement uses TRBV21-1 and TRBJ2-7; TRBD1 reflects the table's D call only, with no check against the DNA. TRBV21-1 is shown as a pseudogene. CDR3 size: 17 residues. The CDR3 DNA is TGTGCCAGCAGCAAAGGGTGGGGAGACAGGGGGGACTACGAGCAGTACTTC. The encoded protein is CASSKGWGDRGDYEQYF.

V usage is TRBV9 and J usage is TRBJ2-1; 11 bases align to TRBD2. CDR3 length equals 18 residues. V was pared by 4 bases and J by 4 bases, with 13 bases of the junction left unmatched. Germline V CDR1 and CDR2: SGDLS, YYNGEE. CDR3 DNA: TGTGCCAGCAGCCCTCCGCCCCAGACTAGCGGGGCGTACAATGAGCAGTTCTTC. The encoded protein is CASSPPPQTSGAYNEQFF.

This clone was detected only once. The V call is TRBV7-2, the J call TRBJ2-5, with 7 nucleotides matching TRBD2. Germline CDR1 reads SGHTA; CDR2 reads FQGNSA. The CDR3 totals 14 residues. Trimming cost V 5 bases and J 5 bases; bases outside gene matches: 8. The CDR3 loop reads CASSKRTSSETQYF. CDR3 coding DNA: TGTGCCAGCAGCAAACGGACTAGTTCGGAGACCCAGTACTTC.

The chain carries TRBV7-2 and TRBJ2-7; the D is unclear. Germline-derived CDR1 and CDR2 are SGHTA and FQGNSA. The CDR3 extends over 12 amino acids. V was pared by 5 bases and J by 1 base, with 6 bases between. The CDR3 protein is CASSTRSYEQYF. As DNA, the CDR3 is TGTGCCAGCAGCACAAGATCCTACGAGCAGTACTTC.

V usage is TRBV21-1 and J usage is TRBJ1-4; the table's D call of TRBD1 was not tested on the DNA. TRBV21-1 has pseudogene status. The CDR3 loop spans 14 amino acids. CDR3 sequence (DNA): TGTGCCAGCAGCAACAGGGGTGTTCGAGAAAAACTGTTTTTT. As protein: CASSNRGVREKLFF.

This chain joins TRBV28 and TRBJ2-7, with 11 bases lining up with TRBD2. The CDR3 is 15 amino acids. Unmatched junction bases numbered 8, after V lost 7 bases and J lost 3 bases. CDR1 and CDR2 (germline): MDHEN, SYDVKM. DNA for the CDR3: TGTGCCAGCAAACACCCGGGACTAGCGGTCTACGAGCAGTACTTC. Translation gives CASKHPGLAVYEQYF.

This sequence joins TRBV24-1 and TRBJ1-5; a weak D match, TRBD1 (6 bases). Germline V gives CDR1 KGHDR, CDR2 SFDVKD. Trimming left V 3 bases short and J 6 bases short, with 11 bases between. This CDR3 comprises 14 residues. CDR3 DNA sequence: TGTGCCACCAGTGATCACAGGGTCATTCAGCCCCAGCATTTT. This sequence encodes CATSDHRVIQPQHF.

This chain connects TRBV11-3 to TRBJ1-2, with a possible D match to TRBD1 (5 bases). The CDR3 has 16 amino acids. Trimming took 4 bases from V and 7 from J, leaving 22 bases between them. CDR1 SGHNT and CDR2 YENEEA come from the germline V gene. The CDR3 reads CASSWSPQTGEGGYTF. In DNA, the CDR3 is TGTGCCAGCAGCTGGAGTCCACAAACGGGGGAGGGTGGCTACACCTTC.

The chain links TRBV6-2 or TRBV6-3 to TRBJ2-7, with a weak D call TRBD2 (6 bases). The CDR3 consists of 17 residues. V lost 3 bases and J lost 4, with 22 bases in between. Germline V CDR1 and CDR2: MNHEY, SVGEGT. CDR3 nucleotide sequence: TGTGCCAGCAGTTATCTATCTCGGGAGACTGCATCTTACGAGCAGTACTTC. This sequence encodes CASSYLSRETASYEQYF.

CDR3 amino acids: CASIRAGGQYGNEQFF. The CDR3 nucleotides are TGCGCCAGCATCCGAGCGGGGGGGCAGTACGGGAATGAGCAGTTCTTC. The genes are TRBV10-1 and TRBJ2-1, with 10 bases matching TRBD2. Trimming removed 7 bases from V and 7 bases from J; junction bases left unmatched: 13. Germline lookup yields CDR1 WNHNN and CDR2 SYGVQD (reference sequence). The CDR3 spans 16 residues.

The chain is built from TRBV10-3 and TRBJ2-3, with D unresolved. Germline V gene lookup returns CDR1 ENHRY and CDR2 SYGVKD. Trimming shortened V by 2 bases and J by 5 bases, and 14 bases separated the two germline ends. The CDR3 runs 15 residues. The CDR3 sequence: CAISEARFSIDTQYF. CDR3 DNA: TGTGCCATCAGTGAGGCCAGGTTCTCCATAGATACGCAGTATTTT.

V and J are TRBV9 and TRBJ1-2, with D perhaps matching TRBD1 (5 bases). The CDR3 loop spans 13 amino acids. Germline V gene sequence: CDR1 SGDLS, CDR2 YYNGEE. V lost 6 bases and J lost 4, with 13 bases in between. CDR3 sequence: CASNKRGSYGYTF. In DNA, the CDR3 is TGTGCCAGCAACAAAAGGGGAAGCTATGGCTACACCTTC.

The J gene is TRBJ2-2, the V gene TRBV5-1, with TRBD1 matching over 9 bases. The junction had 8 bases not matched to a gene; V was cut back by 4 bases and J by 4 bases. The germline gives CDR1 SGHRS, CDR2 YFSETQ. This CDR3 is 16 amino acids long. CDR3 in amino acids: CASSTRQGGITGELFF. The CDR3 DNA reads TGCGCCAGCAGCACCCGACAGGGGGGGATCACCGGGGAGCTGTTTTTT.

CDR3 sequence (DNA): TGCAGCGTTGATACCGGGAGGGGGACCTACGAGCAGTACTTC. This translates into CSVDTGRGTYEQYF. The J gene is TRBJ2-7, the V gene TRBV29-1; TRBD2 agrees at 8 bases. The CDR3 has 14 residues. Trimming at V came to 3 bases and at J to 2 bases, leaving 6 bases not matched to a gene. Germline V gene sequence: CDR1 SQVTM, CDR2 ANQGSEA.